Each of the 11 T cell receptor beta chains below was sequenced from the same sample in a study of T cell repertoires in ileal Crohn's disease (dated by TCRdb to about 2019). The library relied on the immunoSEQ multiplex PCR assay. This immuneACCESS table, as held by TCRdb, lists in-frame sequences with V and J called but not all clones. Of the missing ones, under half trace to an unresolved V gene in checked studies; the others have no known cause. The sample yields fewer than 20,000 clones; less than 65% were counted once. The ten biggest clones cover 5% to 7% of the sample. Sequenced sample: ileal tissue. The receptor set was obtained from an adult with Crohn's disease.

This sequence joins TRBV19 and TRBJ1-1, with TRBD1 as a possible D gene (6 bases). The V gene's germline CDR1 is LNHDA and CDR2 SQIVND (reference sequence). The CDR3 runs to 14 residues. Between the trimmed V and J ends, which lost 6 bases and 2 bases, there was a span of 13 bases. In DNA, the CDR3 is TGTGCCAGTAGGTCAACAGGGAGTAACACTGAAGCTTTCTTT. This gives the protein CASRSTGSNTEAFF. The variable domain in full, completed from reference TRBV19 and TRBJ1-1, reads DGGITQSPKYLFRKEGQNVTLSCEQNLNHDAMYWYRQDPGQGLRLIYYSQIVNDFQKGDIAEGYSVSREKKESFPLTVTSAQKNPTAFYLCASRSTGSNTEAFFGQGTRLTVV.

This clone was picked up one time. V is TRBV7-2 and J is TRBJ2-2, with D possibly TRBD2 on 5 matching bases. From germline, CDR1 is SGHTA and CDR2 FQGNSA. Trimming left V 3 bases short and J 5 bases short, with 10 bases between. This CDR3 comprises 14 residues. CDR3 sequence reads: CASSFTTGTGELFF. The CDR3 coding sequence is TGTGCCAGCAGCTTTACCACGGGGACCGGGGAGCTGTTTTTT.

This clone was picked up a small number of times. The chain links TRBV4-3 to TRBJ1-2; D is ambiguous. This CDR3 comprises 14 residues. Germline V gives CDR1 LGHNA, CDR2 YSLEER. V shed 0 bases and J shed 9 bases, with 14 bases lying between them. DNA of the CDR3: TGCGCCAGCAGCCAAGATCGGACGGGAGGCAGCTACACCTTC. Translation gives CASSQDRTGGSYTF.

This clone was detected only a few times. The CDR3 region has the DNA TGTGCCAGCAGCTTAAGACCGGGGATGAACACTGAAGCTTTCTTT. This gives the protein CASSLRPGMNTEAFF. This chain uses TRBV13 with TRBJ1-1; D gene unclear. Germline lookup yields CDR1 PRHDT and CDR2 FYEKMQ (reference sequence). This CDR3 comprises 15 residues. The germline V and J ends were trimmed by 2 bases and 0 bases, with 10 bases remaining between them.

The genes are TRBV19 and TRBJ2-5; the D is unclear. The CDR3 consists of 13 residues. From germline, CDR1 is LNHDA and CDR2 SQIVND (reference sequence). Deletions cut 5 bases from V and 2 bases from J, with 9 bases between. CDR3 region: CASSPQVQETQYF. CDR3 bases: TGTGCCAGTAGTCCCCAGGTTCAAGAGACCCAGTACTTC.

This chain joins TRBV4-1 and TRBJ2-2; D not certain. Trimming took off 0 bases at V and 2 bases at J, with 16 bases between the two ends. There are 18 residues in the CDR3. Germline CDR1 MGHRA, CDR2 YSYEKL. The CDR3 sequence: CASSQDSWLQRNTGELFF. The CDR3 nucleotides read TGCGCCAGCAGCCAAGATTCTTGGCTCCAAAGAAACACCGGGGAGCTGTTTTTT.

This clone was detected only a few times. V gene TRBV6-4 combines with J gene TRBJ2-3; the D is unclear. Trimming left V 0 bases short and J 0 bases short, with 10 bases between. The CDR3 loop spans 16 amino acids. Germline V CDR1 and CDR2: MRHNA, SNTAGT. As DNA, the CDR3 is TGTGCCAGCAGTGACTCCCCAGGTGGCAGCACAGATACGCAGTATTTT. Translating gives CASSDSPGGSTDTQYF.

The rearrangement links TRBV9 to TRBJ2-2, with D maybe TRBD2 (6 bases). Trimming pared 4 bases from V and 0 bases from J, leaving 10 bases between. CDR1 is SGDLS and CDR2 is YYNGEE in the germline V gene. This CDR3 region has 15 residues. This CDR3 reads CASSPGLTNTGELFF. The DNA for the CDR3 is TGTGCCAGCAGCCCGGGACTCACGAACACCGGGGAGCTGTTTTTT.

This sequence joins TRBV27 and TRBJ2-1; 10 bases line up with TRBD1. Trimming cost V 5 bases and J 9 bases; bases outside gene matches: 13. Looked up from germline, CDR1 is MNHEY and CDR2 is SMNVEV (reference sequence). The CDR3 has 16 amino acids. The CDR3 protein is CASSARDRGGISEQFF. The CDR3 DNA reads TGTGCCAGCAGTGCCCGGGACAGGGGTGGTATTAGTGAGCAGTTCTTC.

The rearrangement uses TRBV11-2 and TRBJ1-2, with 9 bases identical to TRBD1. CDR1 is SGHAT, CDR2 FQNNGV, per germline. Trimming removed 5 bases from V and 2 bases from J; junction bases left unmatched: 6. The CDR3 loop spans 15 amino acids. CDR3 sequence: CASSRGGQGNYGYTF. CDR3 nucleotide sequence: TGTGCCAGCAGCCGGGGAGGACAGGGGAACTATGGCTACACCTTC.

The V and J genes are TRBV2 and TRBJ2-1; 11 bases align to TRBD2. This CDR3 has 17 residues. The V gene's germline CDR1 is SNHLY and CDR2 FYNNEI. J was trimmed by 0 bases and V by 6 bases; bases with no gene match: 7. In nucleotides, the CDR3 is TGTGCCAGCAGGCCGACTAGCGGGGCCAGCTCCTACAATGAGCAGTTCTTC. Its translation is CASRPTSGASSYNEQFF.